This paragraph covers one TCR beta chain sequence. In the original analysis: Quantification of nucleated cells was approximated via reference gene primer amplification. TCRdb keeps only in-frame clones here, not all; method: immunoSEQ multiplex PCR. The V and J calls and clone size were taken over from that table, and D and trimming were inferred from the DNA. The sample records 150,000 to 200,000 clones, around four fifths being singletons. This entry belongs to a study of blood T cell repertoires in COVID-19. The CDR3 has 14 amino acids. With 5 bases clipped from V and 7 bases from J, the junction kept 9 bases outside the gene matches. CDR1 and CDR2 (germline): MNHEY, SVGAGI.

This chain uses TRBV6-5 with TRBJ1-2; 8 bases align to TRBD1. The receptor's source is a woman aged 80 or older with acute or convalescent COVID-19. The specimen was peripheral blood. CDR3 DNA sequence: TGTGCCAGCAGTACCATCGGGGGGACAGGTGGCTACACCTTC. Protein sequence: CASSTIGGTGGYTF.